The 10 T cell receptor beta chains below come from one sample, sequenced in a study of blood T cell repertoires in COVID-19. Generated by immunoSEQ multiplex PCR, the TCRdb table keeps only in-frame clones and is missing some. The table records about 130,000 clones, approximately 89% of them present only once. Sample: peripheral blood. These receptors were collected from a man aged 50 to 59 with acute or convalescent COVID-19.

V is TRBV29-1 and J is TRBJ2-7, with TRBD1 matching 10 bases. The V and J ends lost 5 bases and 0 bases, in that order; junction bases with no gene match: 1. This CDR3 spans 13 amino acids. From germline, CDR1 is SQVTM and CDR2 ANQGSEA. The CDR3 spells CSVWTGGSYEQYF. Here the CDR3 DNA reads TGCAGCGTTTGGACAGGGGGCTCCTACGAGCAGTACTTC.

This clone appeared a few times. V gene TRBV2 combines with J gene TRBJ2-2; possible D gene TRBD1, 7 bases. The CDR3 has 15 residues. Between the trimmed V and J ends, which lost 2 bases and 5 bases, there was a span of 12 bases. Germline CDR1 and CDR2: SNHLY and FYNNEI. The DNA of the CDR3 is TGTGCCAGCAGTGAAAGGTCAGGGGGGACCGGGGAGCTGTTTTTT. Its translation is CASSERSGGTGELFF.

The chain combines TRBV3-1 (or the pseudogene TRBV3-2) with TRBJ2-1; 8 positions agree with TRBD2. The CDR3 totals 16 residues. Germline assignment: CDR1 LGHDT and CDR2 YNNKEL (reference sequence). The V segment lost 3 bases and the J segment 10 bases; nucleotides outside the gene matches: 14. In DNA, the CDR3 is TGTGCCAGCAGCCAGGTAGCGGGATCTTCTCTCGACGAGCAGTTCTTC. It codes for CASSQVAGSSLDEQFF.

V is TRBV9 and J is TRBJ1-5, with 7 positions matching TRBD1. Germline lookup yields CDR1 SGDLS and CDR2 YYNGEE. V lost 4 bases to trimming and J lost 5 bases; unmatched junction nucleotides: 9. CDR3 length equals 15 residues. CDR3 loop: CASSPYPGGHQPQHF. CDR3 bases: TGTGCCAGCAGCCCCTATCCAGGGGGTCATCAGCCCCAGCATTTT.

This chain connects TRBV11-2 to TRBJ2-7; the D gene is possibly TRBD1 (5 bases). CDR1 and CDR2 from the germline V gene are SGHAT and FQNNGV. The CDR3 loop spans 16 amino acids. V lost 6 bases and J 2 bases, leaving 20 bases between the germline ends. Written as DNA, the CDR3 is TGTGCCAGCAGACCCCCCGGGCAGGGTGGCCCCTACGAGCAGTACTTC. It codes for CASRPPGQGGPYEQYF.

This chain joins TRBV5-4 and TRBJ1-2, with D perhaps matching TRBD1 (5 bases). The CDR3 covers 13 residues. Germline V gene sequence: CDR1 SGHNT, CDR2 YYREEE (reference sequence). V was cut by 4 bases and J by 8 bases, with 15 bases left in between. The CDR3 region is CASSQTPRQGYTF. The CDR3 region has the DNA TGTGCCAGCAGCCAGACACCTCGACAGGGCTACACCTTC.

The genes are TRBV5-5 and TRBJ2-1, with 7 nucleotides matching TRBD1. Trimming cost V 2 bases and J 2 bases; bases outside gene matches: 4. The V gene's germline CDR1 is SGHKS and CDR2 YYEKEE (reference sequence). The length of the CDR3 is 15 residues. CDR3 amino acids: CASSLQGLTYNEQFF. CDR3 nucleotide sequence: TGTGCCAGCAGCTTACAGGGGTTAACCTACAATGAGCAGTTCTTC.

The chain combines TRBV5-1 with TRBJ2-7, with D perhaps matching TRBD2 (5 bases). CDR3 length equals 13 residues. V lost 0 bases, J lost 6 bases, and 10 bases lay in between. Germline CDR1 SGHRS, CDR2 YFSETQ. CDR3 amino acids: CASSLVAGGEQYF. As DNA, the CDR3 is TGCGCCAGCAGCTTGGTCGCGGGCGGCGAGCAGTACTTC.

J is TRBJ2-1 and V is TRBV6-6; TRBD1 matches at 9 bases. Germline V gives CDR1 MNHNY, CDR2 SVGAGI (reference sequence). Losses at the gene ends were 5 bases for V and 2 bases for J; bases not matched to a gene: 4. The CDR3 has 15 residues. The chain's CDR3 is CASSLDRGTYNEQFF. The CDR3 nucleotides are TGTGCCAGCAGTCTCGACAGGGGGACCTACAATGAGCAGTTCTTC.

This clone was seen only once. J is TRBJ1-1 and V is TRBV27, with TRBD1 as a possible D gene (6 bases). CDR3 size: 15 residues. V lost 8 bases, J lost 0 bases, and 16 bases lay in between. The V gene's germline CDR1 is MNHEY and CDR2 SMNVEV (reference sequence). Here the CDR3 reads CASLGTRTLNTEAFF. CDR3 DNA: TGTGCCAGCCTAGGGACACGGACACTGAACACTGAAGCTTTCTTT.